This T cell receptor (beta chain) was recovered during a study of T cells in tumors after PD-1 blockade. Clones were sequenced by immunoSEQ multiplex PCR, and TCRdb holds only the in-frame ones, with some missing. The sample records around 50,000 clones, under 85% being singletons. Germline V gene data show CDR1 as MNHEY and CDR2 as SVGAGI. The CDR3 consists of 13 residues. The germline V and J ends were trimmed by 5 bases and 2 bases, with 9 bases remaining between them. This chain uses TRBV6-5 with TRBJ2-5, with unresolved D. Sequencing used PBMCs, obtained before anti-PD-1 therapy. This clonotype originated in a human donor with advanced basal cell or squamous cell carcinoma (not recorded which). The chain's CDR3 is CASSTNYQETQYF. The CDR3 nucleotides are TGTGCCAGCAGTACAAACTATCAAGAGACCCAGTACTTC.